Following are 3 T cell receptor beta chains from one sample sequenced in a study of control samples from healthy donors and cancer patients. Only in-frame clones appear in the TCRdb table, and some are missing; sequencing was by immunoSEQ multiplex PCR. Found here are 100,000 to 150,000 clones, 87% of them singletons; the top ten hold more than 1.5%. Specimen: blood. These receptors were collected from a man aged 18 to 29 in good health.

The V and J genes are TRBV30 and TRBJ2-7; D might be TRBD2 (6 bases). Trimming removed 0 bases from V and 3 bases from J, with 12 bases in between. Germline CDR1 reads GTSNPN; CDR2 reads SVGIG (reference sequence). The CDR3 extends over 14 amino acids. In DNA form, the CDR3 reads TGTGCCTGGAGTGTTGGGACTCGAGACTACGAGCAGTACTTC. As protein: CAWSVGTRDYEQYF.

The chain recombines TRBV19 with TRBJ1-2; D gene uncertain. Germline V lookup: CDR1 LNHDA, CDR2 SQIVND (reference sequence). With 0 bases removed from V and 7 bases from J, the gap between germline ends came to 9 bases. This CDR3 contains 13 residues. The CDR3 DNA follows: TGTGCCAGTAGTATAGAGAGGACCCTTGGCTACACCTTC. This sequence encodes CASSIERTLGYTF.

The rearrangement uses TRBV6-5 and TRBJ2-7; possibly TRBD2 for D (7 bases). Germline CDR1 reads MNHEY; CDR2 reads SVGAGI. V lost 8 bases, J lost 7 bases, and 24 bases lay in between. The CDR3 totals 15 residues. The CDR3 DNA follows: TGTGCCAGCGTCACTGGGTTGGGGCGGGGGCAAGAGCAGTACTTC. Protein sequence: CASVTGLGRGQEQYF.